Below, one TCR beta chain is given with its context. Its cognate antigen has yet to be identified. Nothing much larger sits one base from this clone, and base qualities are not available. A case-control design nested within a healthcare worker cohort in London, UK, was used, with weekly nasopharyngeal swab PCR tests and blood sampling performed. Healthcare workers were recruited between 23 and 31 March 2020, during the week of the UK lockdown, and were followed weekly for up to about 16 weeks. The CDR3 contains 14 residues, cysteine and phenylalanine counted. Of all the DNA, just the CDR3 is kept, 42 bases in frame from base 1. Sequences MNHEY (CDR1) and SVGAGI (CDR2) are obtained from the germline V gene. Trimming removed 7 bases from V and 4 bases from J; the gene matches leave 8 bases unexplained. Library construction relied on 5' RACE. Sequencing was carried out with a NextSeq 500. The TCR library protocol attached unique molecular identifiers to individual cDNA molecules to correct for sequencing error and PCR bias. Both TCR alpha and beta chains were sequenced, and tight co-correlation was observed between alpha and beta sequence abundances in each sample. For the original study's pipeline: V gene, J gene and CDR3 annotation of TCR sequences was performed with Decombinator V4. TCRs were defined as expanded if a significant change between any two time points was detected under a Poisson model with p below 0.0001. TCR abundances were normalised to the total number of TCRs sequenced in each sample and reported as counts per million. TRAV1-2 paired with TRAJ12, TRAJ20 or TRAJ33 defined MAIT TCRs, while TRAV10 paired with TRAJ18 defined iNKT TCRs. VDJdb, accessed 1 November 2021, was searched for CMV, EBV and SARS-CoV-2 annotated TCRs, with TCRs annotated for multiple antigens excluded. TCRdb reprocessed the public reads (quality trimming at Q25 with fastp, clone calling with MiXCR) and kept in-frame beta chains. Merged by CDR3 protein, the rows form single entries marked with the most common genes and DNA. The V and J calls here are based on TCRdb, not the publication. A total of tens of thousands of distinct CDR3 sequences appear in this sample, around 20% of them only once. The top ten clonotypes cover approximately 15% of the sample.

This specimen comes from a study of early T cells in non-severe SARS-CoV-2 infection (dated by TCRdb to about 2021). Background on the whole study: Because TCR sequencing was done on bulk RNA from unsorted whole blood, the alpha and beta chains could not be paired.

What the work shows at the level of the full study, not this receptor alone: VDJdb matching was skewed toward anti-spike CD8 responses, so virus-specific expansions were likely underestimated and private and CD4 specificities were missed.

The V gene is TRBV6-5 and the J gene is TRBJ2-5, with 8 bases in between that match TRBD2. This TCR was sampled from an adult who was a healthcare worker with PCR-confirmed SARS-CoV-2 infection or an uninfected control (not recorded which). The specimen comprised whole blood, sampled at baseline. The nucleotide sequence is TGTGCCAGCAAGCTAGGACTAGCAGTAGAGACCCAGTACTTC. It translates to CASKLGLAVETQYF.